This T cell receptor (beta chain) was sequenced for a study of beta chain features in type 1 diabetes (dated by TCRdb to the late 2010s). Background on the whole study: No differences in mean age, gender distribution, total cell number or subset yield were found between patients and healthy donors. A total of about 100,000,000 sorted cells were examined across all samples, and RNA yield correlated strongly with the number of cells per subset. In the study, TCRB repertoires of sorted circulating CD4+ T cell subsets from recently diagnosed type 1 diabetes patients were compared with those of matched healthy donors. Regulatory and stem cell-like memory subsets were obtained from only 8 patients and roughly 8 healthy donors, while naive and central memory subsets were obtained from all 28 donors.

Broader findings and caveats from the paper: Patients with type 1 diabetes made fewer insertions and deleted more nucleotides at VDJ recombination sites, implying thymic rearrangement abnormalities. PCR may preferentially amplify shorter templates, but because patient and control samples were amplified and corrected together, any resulting skew would affect both groups equally. Because cDNA rather than genomic DNA was sequenced, highly expressing activated cells could have been over-represented, although no difference in activation and CD3 levels was found between groups. The naive, central memory and regulatory TCRB repertoires appeared to resemble one another more closely among patients than among healthy donors. A moderate but significant shortening of TCRB CDR3 length was observed in type 1 diabetes patients in all four CD4+ subsets. Because the HLA sub-analyses included only small numbers of individuals, any influence of HLA type on TCRB rearrangement was left unresolved.

The High Capacity cDNA Reverse Transcription Kit was used to reverse transcribe all of the isolated RNA, meaning that expressed TCRB transcripts were what got sequenced. Naive, central memory and regulatory T cell samples underwent deep immunoSEQ sequencing, averaging about 3.57 million total reads per sample. After sorted cells were lysed in RLT buffer, RNA was extracted with DNase-treated RNeasy Micro or Mini kits, with the choice depending on cell number. To prevent cross-contamination, every cell subset was processed on its own, while patient and healthy donor samples were processed together. Using the immunoSEQ multiplex PCR, TCRB sequences were amplified from cDNA into 87-bp fragments spanning the CDR3 region. Amplicons were sequenced on the Illumina HiSeq platform. Per the source publication's procedure: PCR bias was corrected computationally using synthetic template baselines, and reads within Hamming distance 2 were collapsed, with unmergeable singletons discarded. Reads were aligned to IMGT to assign V, D and J genes, CDR3 length, and insertions or deletions at six rearrangement sites. Within each subset, clonotype counts were normalized to the number of sorted cells before true diversity and Gini coefficients were calculated with the tcR R package. The overlap coefficient, calculated on TCRB nucleotide sequences, was used to measure repertoire sharing. Out-of-frame TCRB sequences from naive cells were analyzed to stand in for the pre-selection repertoire. TCRdb obtained this table from immuneACCESS and retained in-frame rearrangements with V and J assigned. These tables miss some clones; where compared with another copy, unresolved V genes account for less than half of the shortfall, and the remainder is unexplained. V, J and clone size were drawn from that table, and D and trimming were deduced from the DNA. Counted in this sample were a few hundred thousand clones; around 10% of them appeared once. The top ten hold 0.015% to 0.02% of the sample.

The trim is 0 bases for V and 7 bases for J, with a gap of 10 bases between the germline ends. CDR1 and CDR2 were assigned from the germline V gene as SGDLS and YYNGEE. From the cysteine up to the phenylalanine, the CDR3 has a length of 14 residues. Only the CDR3 DNA stays, 42 bases, in frame from base 1. Turning to this clone: The antigen this receptor binds is unknown. Per-base quality was not reported, and no clone a single base away is much larger than it.

A single peripheral blood draw of around 100 mL on average was collected from each donor into heparinised tubes. Naive, central memory, regulatory and stem cell-like memory CD4+ T cells were sorted on a BD FACSAria II using a panel including CD45RO, CCR7, CD25, CD127, CD95 and CD27. Every sorted population had a purity above 95%. Right away, PBMCs were isolated by Lymphoprep density gradient centrifugation and were stained directly, with no culture step. To minimize batch effects, samples were stained and sorted in pairs, one healthy donor with one patient per experiment. In this chain, TRBV9 is recombined with TRBJ2-2, with the D gene not clear enough to name. This receptor was taken from a woman aged 25 to 39 in good health. Sequencing was performed on naive CD4+ T cells from blood. The cell subset or site label, as the study defines it: true naive CD4+ T cells. In nucleotide form, the sequence is TGTGCCAGCAGCGTAGACGGAAGCGTCGGGGAGCTGTTTTTT. It translates as CASSVDGSVGELFF. Outside the CDR3, residues come from the reference TRBV9 and TRBJ2-2 proteins, so the full variable domain is: DSGVTQTPKHLITATGQRVTLRCSPRSGDLSVYWYQQSLDQGLQFLIQYYNGEERAKGNILERFSAQQFPDLHSELNLSSLELGDSALYFCASSVDGSVGELFFGEGSRLTVL.